The source of this T cell receptor (beta chain) is a study of cytomegalovirus exposure and HLA in healthy donors. The table lists this clone with a few counts. Among the donors, all were healthy bone marrow donors. Vbeta (60) and Jbeta (13) primers were used in the PCR. Libraries were prepared by immunoSEQ multiplex PCR; TCRdb keeps only in-frame clonotypes and omits some of them. The data hold about 130,000 clones, with around 75% observed a single time. The source is a man aged 40-49 years in good health and CMV-seronegative. The sequenced sample consisted of PBMCs.

The CDR3 DNA reads as TGTGCCTGGAGTAGGACAGTAAACACTGAAGCTTTCTTT. Its translation is CAWSRTVNTEAFF. The chain has TRBV30 and TRBJ1-1; a possible D gene is TRBD1 (6 bases). The germline gives CDR1 GTSNPN, CDR2 SVGIG (reference sequence). This CDR3 is 13 amino acids long. Trimming removed 2 bases from V and 2 bases from J, with 9 bases in between.